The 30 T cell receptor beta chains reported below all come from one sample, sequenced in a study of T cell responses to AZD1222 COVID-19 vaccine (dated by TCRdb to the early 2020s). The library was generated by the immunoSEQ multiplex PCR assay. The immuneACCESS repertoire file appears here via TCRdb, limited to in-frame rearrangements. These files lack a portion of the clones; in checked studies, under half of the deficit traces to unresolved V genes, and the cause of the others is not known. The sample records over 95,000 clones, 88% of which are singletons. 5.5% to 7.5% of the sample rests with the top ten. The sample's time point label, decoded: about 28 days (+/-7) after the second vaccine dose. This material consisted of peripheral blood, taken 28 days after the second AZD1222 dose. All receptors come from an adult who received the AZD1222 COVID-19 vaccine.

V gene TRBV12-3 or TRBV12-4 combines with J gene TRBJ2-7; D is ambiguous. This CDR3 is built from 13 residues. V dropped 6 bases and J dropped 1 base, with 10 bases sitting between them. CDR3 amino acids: CASSVGSSYEQYF. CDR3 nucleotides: TGTGCCAGCAGCGTGGGCAGTTCCTACGAGCAGTACTTC.

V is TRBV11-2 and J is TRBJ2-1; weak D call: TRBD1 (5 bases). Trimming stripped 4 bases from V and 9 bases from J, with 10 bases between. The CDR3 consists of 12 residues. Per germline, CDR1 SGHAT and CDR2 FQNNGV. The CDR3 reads CASSSRVSEQFF. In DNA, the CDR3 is TGTGCCAGCAGCTCCAGGGTTTCTGAGCAGTTCTTC.

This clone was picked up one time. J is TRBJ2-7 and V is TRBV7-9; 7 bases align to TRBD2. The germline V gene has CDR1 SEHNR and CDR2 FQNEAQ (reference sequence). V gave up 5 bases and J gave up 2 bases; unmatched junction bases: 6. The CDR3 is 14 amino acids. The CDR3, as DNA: TGTGCCAGCAGCCCTTTGGGGGGGACCTACGAGCAGTACTTC. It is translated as CASSPLGGTYEQYF.

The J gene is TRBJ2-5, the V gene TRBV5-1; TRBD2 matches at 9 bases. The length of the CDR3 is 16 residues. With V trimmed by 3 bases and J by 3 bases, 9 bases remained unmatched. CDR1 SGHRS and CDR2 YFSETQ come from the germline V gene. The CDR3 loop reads CASSSPGLAPKETQYF. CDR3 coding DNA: TGCGCCAGCAGCTCGCCCGGACTAGCGCCAAAAGAGACCCAGTACTTC. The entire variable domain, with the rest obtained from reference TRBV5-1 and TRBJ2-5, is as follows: KAGVTQTPRYLIKTRGQQVTLSCSPISGHRSVSWYQQTPGQGLQFLFEYFSETQRNKGNFPGRFSGRQFSNSRSEMNVSTLELGDSALYLCASSSPGLAPKETQYFGPGTRLLVL.

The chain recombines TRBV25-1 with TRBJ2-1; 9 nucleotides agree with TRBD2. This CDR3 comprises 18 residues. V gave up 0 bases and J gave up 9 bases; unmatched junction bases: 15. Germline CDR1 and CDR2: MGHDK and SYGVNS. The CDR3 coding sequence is TGTGCCAGCAGTGAATATATTCCCGGCGGGGGGGACGGGAGTGAGCAGTTCTTC. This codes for CASSEYIPGGGDGSEQFF.

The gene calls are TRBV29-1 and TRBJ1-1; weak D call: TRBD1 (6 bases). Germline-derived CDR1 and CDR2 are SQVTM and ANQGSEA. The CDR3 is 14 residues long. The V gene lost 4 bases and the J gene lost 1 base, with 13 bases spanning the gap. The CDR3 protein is CSVGFTGKNTEAFF. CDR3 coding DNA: TGCAGCGTTGGATTTACAGGGAAGAACACTGAAGCTTTCTTT.

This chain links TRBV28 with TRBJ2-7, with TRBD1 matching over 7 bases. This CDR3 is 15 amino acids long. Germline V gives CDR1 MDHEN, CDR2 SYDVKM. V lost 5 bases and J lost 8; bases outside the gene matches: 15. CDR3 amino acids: CASSAFGTARKKQYF. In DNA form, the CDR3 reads TGTGCCAGCAGTGCGTTTGGGACAGCTAGGAAAAAGCAGTACTTC.

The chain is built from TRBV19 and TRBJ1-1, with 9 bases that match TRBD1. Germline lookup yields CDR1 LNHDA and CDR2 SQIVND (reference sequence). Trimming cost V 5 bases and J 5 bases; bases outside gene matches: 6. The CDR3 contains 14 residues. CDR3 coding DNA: TGTGCCAGTAGTGTCATACAGGGGGCAACTGAAGCTTTCTTT. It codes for CASSVIQGATEAFF.

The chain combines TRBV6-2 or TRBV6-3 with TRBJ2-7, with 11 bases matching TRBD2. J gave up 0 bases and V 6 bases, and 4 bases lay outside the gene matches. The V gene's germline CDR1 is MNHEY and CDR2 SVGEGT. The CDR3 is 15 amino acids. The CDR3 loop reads CASSLGTSGSYEQYF. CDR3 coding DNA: TGTGCCAGCAGCCTCGGGACTAGCGGCTCCTACGAGCAGTACTTC.

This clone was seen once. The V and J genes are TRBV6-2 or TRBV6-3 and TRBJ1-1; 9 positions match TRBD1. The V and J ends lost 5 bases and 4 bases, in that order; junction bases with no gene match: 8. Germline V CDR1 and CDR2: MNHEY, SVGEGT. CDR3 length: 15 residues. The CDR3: CASSTAGTGSTEAFF. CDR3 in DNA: TGTGCCAGCAGTACCGCCGGGACAGGGAGCACTGAAGCTTTCTTT.

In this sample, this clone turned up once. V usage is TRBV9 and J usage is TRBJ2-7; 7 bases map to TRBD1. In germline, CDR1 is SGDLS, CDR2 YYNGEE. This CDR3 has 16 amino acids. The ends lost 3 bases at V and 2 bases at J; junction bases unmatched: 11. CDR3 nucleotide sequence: TGTGCCAGCAGCGCGAGCCACGGGACAGTTGCCTACGAGCAGTACTTC. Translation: CASSASHGTVAYEQYF.

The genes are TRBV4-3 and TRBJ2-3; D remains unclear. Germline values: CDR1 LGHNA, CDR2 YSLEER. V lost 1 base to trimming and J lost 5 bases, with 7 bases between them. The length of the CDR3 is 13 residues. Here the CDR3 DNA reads TGCGCCAGCAGCCAAGGGGCCCAAGATACGCAGTATTTT. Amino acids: CASSQGAQDTQYF.

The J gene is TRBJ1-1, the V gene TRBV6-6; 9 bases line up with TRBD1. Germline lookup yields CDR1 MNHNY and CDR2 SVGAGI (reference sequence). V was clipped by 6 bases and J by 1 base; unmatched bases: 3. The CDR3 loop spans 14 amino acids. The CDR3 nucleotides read TGTGCCAGCAGAGACAGGGGGGGGAACACTGAAGCTTTCTTT. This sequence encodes CASRDRGGNTEAFF.

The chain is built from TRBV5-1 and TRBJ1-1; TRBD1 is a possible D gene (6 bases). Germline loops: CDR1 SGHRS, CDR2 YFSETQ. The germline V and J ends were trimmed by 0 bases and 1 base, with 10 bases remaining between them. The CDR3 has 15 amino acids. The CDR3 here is CASSLDAGANTEAFF. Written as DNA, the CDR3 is TGCGCCAGCAGCTTGGACGCAGGGGCGAACACTGAAGCTTTCTTT.

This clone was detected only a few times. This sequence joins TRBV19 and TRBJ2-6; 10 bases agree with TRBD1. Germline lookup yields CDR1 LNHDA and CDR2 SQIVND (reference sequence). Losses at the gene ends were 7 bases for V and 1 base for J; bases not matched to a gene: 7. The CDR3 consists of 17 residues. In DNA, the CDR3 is TGTGCCAGTATAAAGGGACAGGGGATGTCTGGGGCCAACGTCCTGACTTTC. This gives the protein CASIKGQGMSGANVLTF.

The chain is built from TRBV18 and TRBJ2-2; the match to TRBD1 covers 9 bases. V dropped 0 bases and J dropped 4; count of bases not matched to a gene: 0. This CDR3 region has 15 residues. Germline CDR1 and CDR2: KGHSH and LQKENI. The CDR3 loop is CASSPPTGGTGELFF. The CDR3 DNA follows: TGTGCCAGCTCACCACCGACAGGGGGCACCGGGGAGCTGTTTTTT.

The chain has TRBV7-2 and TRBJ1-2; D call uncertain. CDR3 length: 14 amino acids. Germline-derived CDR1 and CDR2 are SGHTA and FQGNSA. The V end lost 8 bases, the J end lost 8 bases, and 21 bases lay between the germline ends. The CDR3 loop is CASHPPIAVEGYTF. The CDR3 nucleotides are TGTGCCAGCCATCCCCCGATTGCGGTTGAAGGCTACACCTTC.

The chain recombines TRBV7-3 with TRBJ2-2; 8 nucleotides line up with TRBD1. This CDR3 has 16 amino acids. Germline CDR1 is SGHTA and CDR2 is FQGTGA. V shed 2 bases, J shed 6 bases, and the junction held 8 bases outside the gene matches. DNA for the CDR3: TGTGCCAGCAGCTTAGGGACAGGTTCTGGGTCCGGGGAGCTGTTTTTT. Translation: CASSLGTGSGSGELFF.

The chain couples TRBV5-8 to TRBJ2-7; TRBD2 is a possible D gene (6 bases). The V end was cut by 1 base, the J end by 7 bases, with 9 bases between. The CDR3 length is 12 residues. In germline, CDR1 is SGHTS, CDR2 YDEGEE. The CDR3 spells CASSLWGVEQYF. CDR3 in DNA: TGTGCCAGCAGCTTGTGGGGGGTGGAGCAGTACTTC.

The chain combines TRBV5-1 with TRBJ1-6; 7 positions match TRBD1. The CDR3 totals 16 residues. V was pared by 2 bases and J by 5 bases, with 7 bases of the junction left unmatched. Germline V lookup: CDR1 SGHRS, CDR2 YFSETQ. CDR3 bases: TGCGCCAGCAGCTTTGGAACCGGGACAGATAATTCACCCCTCCACTTT. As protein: CASSFGTGTDNSPLHF. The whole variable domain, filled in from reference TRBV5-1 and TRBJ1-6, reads KAGVTQTPRYLIKTRGQQVTLSCSPISGHRSVSWYQQTPGQGLQFLFEYFSETQRNKGNFPGRFSGRQFSNSRSEMNVSTLELGDSALYLCASSFGTGTDNSPLHFGNGTRLTVT.

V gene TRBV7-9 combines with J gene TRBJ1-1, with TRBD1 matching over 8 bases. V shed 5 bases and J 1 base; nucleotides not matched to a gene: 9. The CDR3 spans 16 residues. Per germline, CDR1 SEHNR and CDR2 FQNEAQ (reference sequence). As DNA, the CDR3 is TGTGCCAGCAGCCCTCCCGGGACAGGACGGAACACTGAAGCTTTCTTT. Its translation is CASSPPGTGRNTEAFF.

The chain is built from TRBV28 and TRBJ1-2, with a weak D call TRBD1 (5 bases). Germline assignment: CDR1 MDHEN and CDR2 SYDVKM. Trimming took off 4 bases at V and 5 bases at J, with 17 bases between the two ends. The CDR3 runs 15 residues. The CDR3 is CASSSGTYAHYGYTF. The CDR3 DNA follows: TGTGCCAGCAGTTCCGGGACTTATGCACATTATGGCTACACCTTC.

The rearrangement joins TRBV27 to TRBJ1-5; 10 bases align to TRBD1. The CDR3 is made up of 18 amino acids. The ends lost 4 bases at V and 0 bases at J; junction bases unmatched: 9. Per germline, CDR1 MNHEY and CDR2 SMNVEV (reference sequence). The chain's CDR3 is CASSYTTTGGRSNQPQHF. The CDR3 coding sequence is TGTGCCAGCAGTTACACCACGACAGGGGGCCGTAGCAATCAGCCCCAGCATTTT.

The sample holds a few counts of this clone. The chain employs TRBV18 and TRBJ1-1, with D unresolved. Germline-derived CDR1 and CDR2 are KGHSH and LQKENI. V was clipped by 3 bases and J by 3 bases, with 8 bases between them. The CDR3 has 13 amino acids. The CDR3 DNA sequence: TGTGCCAGCTCACCGGTCATTTACACTGAAGCTTTCTTT. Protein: CASSPVIYTEAFF.

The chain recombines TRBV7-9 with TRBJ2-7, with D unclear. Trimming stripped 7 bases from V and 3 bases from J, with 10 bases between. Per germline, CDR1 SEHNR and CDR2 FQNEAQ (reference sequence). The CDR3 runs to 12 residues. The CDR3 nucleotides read TGTGCCAGCACCCGAGAGAACTACGAGCAGTACTTC. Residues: CASTRENYEQYF.

The CDR3 nucleotides are TGTGCCACCAGTGACCCTCAGGGGGGAACCGGGGAGCTGTTTTTT. It yields the protein CATSDPQGGTGELFF. The gene calls are TRBV24-1 and TRBJ2-2; D is possibly TRBD1 (7 bases). Germline CDR1 is KGHDR and CDR2 is SFDVKD. V lost 4 bases, J lost 5 bases, and 13 bases lay in between. This CDR3 is built from 15 residues.

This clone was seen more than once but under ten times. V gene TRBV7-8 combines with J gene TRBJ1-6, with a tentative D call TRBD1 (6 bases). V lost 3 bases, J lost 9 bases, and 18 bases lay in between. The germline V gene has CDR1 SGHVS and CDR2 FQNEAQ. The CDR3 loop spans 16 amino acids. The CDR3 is CASSLGGRGIGSPLHF. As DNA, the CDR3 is TGTGCCAGCAGCTTGGGGGGGCGGGGAATCGGTTCACCCCTCCACTTT.

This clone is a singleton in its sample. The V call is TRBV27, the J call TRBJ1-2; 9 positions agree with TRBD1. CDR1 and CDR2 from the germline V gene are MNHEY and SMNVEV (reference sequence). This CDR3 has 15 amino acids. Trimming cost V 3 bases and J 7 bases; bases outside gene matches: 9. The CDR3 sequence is CASSFDRGSPGGYTF. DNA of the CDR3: TGTGCCAGCAGTTTTGACAGGGGGTCTCCCGGTGGCTACACCTTC.

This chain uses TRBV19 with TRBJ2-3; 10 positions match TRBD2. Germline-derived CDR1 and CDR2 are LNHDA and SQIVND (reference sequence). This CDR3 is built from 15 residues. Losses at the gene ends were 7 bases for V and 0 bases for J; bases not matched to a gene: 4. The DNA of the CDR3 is TGTGCCAGTAATAGCGGGGGGACTAGCACAGATACGCAGTATTTT. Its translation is CASNSGGTSTDTQYF.

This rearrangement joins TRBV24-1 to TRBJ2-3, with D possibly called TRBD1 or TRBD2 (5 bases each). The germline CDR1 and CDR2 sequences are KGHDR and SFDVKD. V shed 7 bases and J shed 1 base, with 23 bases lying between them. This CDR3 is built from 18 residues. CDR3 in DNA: TGTGCCACCAGCGCCAACCCCTGGGTGGGGGACGGCACAGATACGCAGTATTTT. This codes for CATSANPWVGDGTDTQYF.